These T cell receptor beta chains were read from a single sample in a study of CD8 T cells in Susac syndrome. In TCRdb, the immunoSEQ multiplex PCR reads were re-called with MiXCR into one record per CDR3 protein. This sample has more than 100,000 distinct CDR3 sequences, with nearly 95% found just once. Sequences were obtained from CD4+ T cells from PBMCs. The receptors were gathered from a human donor in good health. CDR3s include the opening cysteine and the closing phenylalanine or tryptophan. The order of the fields is V gene, D gene, J gene, clone size, CDR3 DNA, CDR3 protein. D genes are given only for firm matches. Clone size is stated in some rows and not others, as once, few, many or a class when expanded.

TRBV5-4	TRBD2	TRBJ2-3	once	TGTGCCAGCAGCACTCGGGAGGGGGTGCGTGGTACGCAGTATTTT	CASSTREGVRGTQYF
TRBV18	-	TRBJ2-1	-	TGTGCCAGCTCACCACAGTACGGAAACAATGAGCAGTTCTTC	CASSPQYGNNEQFF
TRBV7-9	TRBD2	TRBJ2-6	-	TGTGCCAGCAGCCCCTTGGGGGGGTCTGGGGCCAACGTCCTGACTTTC	CASSPLGGSGANVLTF
TRBV3-1	TRBD1	TRBJ2-6	-	TGTGCCAGCAGCCAAGCACCAGGGGGTGGTGGGGCCAACGTCCTGACTTTC	CASSQAPGGGGANVLTF
TRBV7-2	-	TRBJ2-7	-	TGTGCCAGCAGCTTAGGAGGGGTTGCCTCCTACGAGCAGTACTTC	CASSLGGVASYEQYF
TRBV5-6	-	TRBJ2-7	-	TGTGCCAGCAGCCCCGGGACAAGGCTCTCCTACGAGCAGTACTTC	CASSPGTRLSYEQYF
TRBV6-6	-	TRBJ1-2	-	TGTGCCAGCAGCTTACCGGGAACAAACTATGGCTACACCTTC	CASSLPGTNYGYTF
TRBV29-1	-	TRBJ2-7	-	TGCAGCGTCGGACAAAACTCCTACGAGCAGTACTTC	CSVGQNSYEQYF
TRBV12-3/TRBV12-4	-	TRBJ1-5	-	TGTGCCAGCAGTTCACCCGTGCGGGGGGGACAGCCCCAGCATTTT	CASSSPVRGGQPQHF
TRBV4-2	-	TRBJ2-2	-	TGTGCCAGCAGCCGACCCACCGGGGAGCTGTTTTTT	CASSRPTGELFF
TRBV7-8	TRBD2	TRBJ2-1	-	TGTGCCAGCAGCTTAGTGACTAGCGGGAGAGGCAATGAGCAGTTCTTC	CASSLVTSGRGNEQFF
TRBV28	TRBD2	TRBJ2-5	-	TGTGCCAGCACCCTCGGCGGGAGGGCCAAATTTGAGACCCAGTACTTC	CASTLGGRAKFETQYF
TRBV28	TRBD2	TRBJ2-5	-	TGTGCCGGCTCCCGGTCGGGACTAGCGGGAGTGAGTGCGGAGACCCAGTACTTC	CAGSRSGLAGVSAETQYF
TRBV27	-	TRBJ1-2	-	TGTGCCAGCAGCCGCCGCTCAGGGATCGACTATGGCTACACCTTC	CASSRRSGIDYGYTF
TRBV6-1	-	TRBJ1-2	-	TGTGCCAGCAGCCCCCCCGGGAGGGGAACACGGAACGGGAACTATGGCTACACCTTC	CASSPPGRGTRNGNYGYTF
TRBV5-8	-	TRBJ2-5	few	TGTGCCAGCAGCTTGGAGGGCGGGGAGACCCAGTACTTC	CASSLEGGETQYF
TRBV28	-	TRBJ1-3	-	TGTGCCAGCAGTTTGGGTGGAATGCTACCTGGAAACACCATATATTTT	CASSLGGMLPGNTIYF
TRBV27	TRBD1	TRBJ2-3	-	TGTGCCAGCAGTAGACAGGGCGAAGATACGCAGTATTTT	CASSRQGEDTQYF
TRBV5-1	TRBD2	TRBJ2-5	-	TGCGCCAGCAGCTTGGGACAACTAGCGGGAGCAGAGACCCAGTACTTC	CASSLGQLAGAETQYF
TRBV7-9	-	TRBJ2-3	-	TGTGCCAGTACGGGAGCAGATACGCAGTATTTT	CASTGADTQYF
TRBV29-1	-	TRBJ1-1	once	TGCAGCGTTGCCACTACAGTTCGAACGACTGAAGCTTTCTTT	CSVATTVRTTEAFF
TRBV7-2	TRBD2	TRBJ2-5	-	TGTGCCAGCAGCTTCATAGCGGGTCAAGAGACCCAGTACTTC	CASSFIAGQETQYF
TRBV6-6	-	TRBJ2-4	-	TGTGCCAGCAGTTCCCCTAACGGGGGTAAAAACATTCAGTACTTC	CASSSPNGGKNIQYF
TRBV6-5	-	TRBJ1-1	once	TGTGCCAGCAAAAAGGGCATGGGTTTGAACACTGAAGCTTTCTTT	CASKKGMGLNTEAFF
TRBV7-9	-	TRBJ2-3	once	TGTGCCAGCAGCTTCCCCGGGGAAGATACGCAGTATTTT	CASSFPGEDTQYF
TRBV20-1	-	TRBJ2-3	-	TGCAGTGCTGAAGAGGGACTCTGGGTGACAGATACGCAGTATTTT	CSAEEGLWVTDTQYF
TRBV3-1	-	TRBJ2-6	-	TGTGCCAGCAGCGAGAGTGGGGCCAACGTCCTGACTTTC	CASSESGANVLTF
TRBV2	TRBD1	TRBJ2-1	-	TGTGCCAGCAGCCCCGGGACAGGGAGATACAATGAGCAGTTCTTC	CASSPGTGRYNEQFF
TRBV3-1	-	TRBJ1-2	-	TGTGCCAGCAGCCAAGGGCCCGGGTATGGCTACACCTTC	CASSQGPGYGYTF
TRBV5-1	-	TRBJ1-1	once	TGCGCCAGCCAGGGTGGGAGCACTGAAGCTTTCTTT	CASQGGSTEAFF
TRBV23-1	-	TRBJ2-1	-	TGCGCCAGCAGTCATTCAATACAGGGCTTCCACAATGAGCAGTTCTTC	CASSHSIQGFHNEQFF
TRBV20-1	-	TRBJ2-2	-	TGCAGTGCTAGAGGTCAAGGGCCGGAGCTGTTTTTT	CSARGQGPELFF
TRBV19	-	TRBJ2-7	-	TGTGCCAGTACTGAGGGCTACGAGCAGTACTTC	CASTEGYEQYF
TRBV12-3/TRBV12-4	-	TRBJ1-1	-	TGTGCCAGCGGACGGACAGCGAACACTGAAGCTTTCTTT	CASGRTANTEAFF
TRBV5-1	-	TRBJ1-5	-	TGCGCCAGCAGCACTGGACTGAATCAGCCCCAGCATTTT	CASSTGLNQPQHF
TRBV6-1	-	TRBJ1-1	-	TGTGCCAGCCTCGACGGGGGCAGGGTTTTCGCTGAAGCTTTCTTT	CASLDGGRVFAEAFF
TRBV18	TRBD1	TRBJ1-1	-	TGTGCCAGCTCACCTAAGGAACAGGGGGCGAATGAAGCTTTCTTT	CASSPKEQGANEAFF